What follows is one T cell receptor beta chain and its context. Antigen unknown. Data came from immunoSEQ multiplex PCR; TCRdb stores just in-frame clones and leaves some out. The repertoire holds some 90,000 clones, with around 80% as singletons. The sample belongs to a study of a mutant IDH1 vaccine in newly diagnosed glioma. About the research overall: Treated patients had a mean age of approximately 41 years and a sex split that was around 62% male and roughly 40% female. Patients got radiotherapy, temozolomide, or both beforehand, and most got both. Broader study findings: Seemingly, pseudoprogression had no relation to changes in the top peripheral T cell clonotypes. Less than 95% of patients showed vaccine-induced immune responses across multiple MHC alleles.

Time point described: baseline, week 1 (first vaccination visit). As for treatment: pre-vaccination baseline after standard-of-care therapy. Trimming left V 8 bases short and J 0 bases short, with 8 bases between. Per the germline V gene, CDR1 is MNHNS and CDR2 is SASEGT. The length of the CDR3 is 14 residues. This chain uses TRBV6-1 with TRBJ2-6; D gene uncertain. The sequences come from PBMCs, collected from a glioma patient treated with radiotherapy, temozolomide or both. The source of this sequence is a man aged 40-49 years with glioma. Some clones in this sample may be carry-over from other donors' samples. CDR3 amino acids: CASDGSSGANVLTF. As DNA, the CDR3 is TGTGCCAGCGACGGAAGCTCTGGGGCCAACGTCCTGACTTTC.